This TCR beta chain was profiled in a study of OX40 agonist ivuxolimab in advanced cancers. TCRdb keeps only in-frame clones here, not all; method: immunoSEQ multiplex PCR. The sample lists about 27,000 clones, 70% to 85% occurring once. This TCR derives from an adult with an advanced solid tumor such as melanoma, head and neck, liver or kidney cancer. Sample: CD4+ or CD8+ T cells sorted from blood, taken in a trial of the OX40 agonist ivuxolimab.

The CDR3 DNA reads as TGTGCCAGCAGTTTCTCAGGGAGCGGGGAGCTGTTTTTT. Protein sequence: CASSFSGSGELFF. The V call is TRBV27, the J call TRBJ2-2; either TRBD1 or TRBD2 may supply D (5 bases each). The CDR3 is 13 amino acids. The V end was cut by 3 bases, the J end by 7 bases, with 9 bases between. CDR1 MNHEY and CDR2 SMNVEV come from the germline V gene (reference sequence).